This T cell receptor (beta chain) was captured in a study of blood T cell repertoires in COVID-19. Whole-study context: Collection of acute and convalescent COVID-19 samples took place in the United States, Italy and Spain. PBMCs, B-cell-depleted T cells, or T cells provided the cDNA or gDNA that made up the material.

This CDR3 region has 14 residues. CDR1 and CDR2 (germline): SGHDT, YYEEEE. Trimming took 5 bases from V and 8 from J, leaving 19 bases between them. Profiled with immunoSEQ multiplex PCR; TCRdb holds only in-frame clones, not every one. This sample has 85,000 to 120,000 clones, with roughly 89% found just once. Followed longitudinally, the Seattle patients had been enrolled during active infection. What was sequenced was peripheral blood. The sequence was collected from a woman in her forties or fifties with COVID-19, enrolled during active disease. This chain links TRBV5-6 with TRBJ1-2; D unclear. In DNA form, the CDR3 reads TGTGCCAGCAGTTTCCGATCACTAAGGTGGGGCTACACCTTC. This encodes CASSFRSLRWGYTF.